What follows are 13 T cell receptor beta chains derived from one specimen sequenced in a study of cytomegalovirus exposure and HLA in healthy donors. PCR amplification relied on 60 Vbeta primers (plus 13 Jbeta primers). The method was immunoSEQ multiplex PCR; TCRdb's version includes in-frame clones alone and lacks a portion of them. The sample has 150,000 to 200,000 clones, less than 80% seen once; the top ten hold approximately 4%. The sequencing sample was made of PBMCs. These receptors were obtained from a woman aged 25 to 45 in good health and CMV-seropositive.

This chain connects TRBV6-1 to TRBJ1-2, with D tentatively TRBD1 (6 bases). Trimming removed 6 bases from V and 2 bases from J, with 13 bases in between. The CDR3 covers 14 residues. The germline CDR1 and CDR2 sequences are MNHNS and SASEGT. CDR3 region: CASSHPRGNYGYTF. CDR3 DNA: TGTGCCAGCAGCCACCCGAGGGGGAACTATGGCTACACCTTC.

The chain is built from TRBV7-2 and TRBJ1-3, with TRBD1 as a possible D gene (6 bases). Germline V lookup: CDR1 SGHTA, CDR2 FQGNSA. V was pared by 3 bases and J by 0 bases, with 9 bases between. The CDR3 covers 15 residues. CDR3: CASSLAGVSGNTIYF. The CDR3 DNA follows: TGTGCCAGCAGCTTGGCAGGGGTCTCTGGAAACACCATATATTTT.

The chain couples TRBV28 to TRBJ1-2, with 8 bases that match TRBD1. The germline V gene has CDR1 MDHEN and CDR2 SYDVKM. J was trimmed by 4 bases and V by 5 bases; bases with no gene match: 9. This CDR3 is 15 amino acids long. The CDR3 sequence: CASSQSRGRAYGYTF. As DNA, the CDR3 is TGTGCCAGCAGTCAATCCAGGGGGCGGGCCTATGGCTACACCTTC.

This clone was detected a few times. The rearrangement uses TRBV4-3 and TRBJ2-2; 9 nucleotides align to TRBD1. The germline gives CDR1 LGHNA, CDR2 YSLEER. The CDR3 totals 16 residues. Trimming at V came to 6 bases and at J to 5 bases, leaving 10 bases not matched to a gene. The CDR3 here is CASSSVRDRATGELFF. For the CDR3, the DNA is TGCGCCAGCAGTTCCGTCAGGGACAGGGCTACCGGGGAGCTGTTTTTT.

CDR3 region: CASSVRGRSDYGYTF. The CDR3 DNA reads as TGTGCCAGCAGCGTCAGGGGGCGCAGTGACTATGGCTACACCTTC. The chain joins TRBV9 to TRBJ1-2; 8 bases align to TRBD1. V was clipped by 2 bases and J by 3 bases; unmatched bases: 6. Germline lookup yields CDR1 SGDLS and CDR2 YYNGEE. The CDR3 is made up of 15 amino acids.

This clone was observed a few times. The chain recombines TRBV7-8 with TRBJ2-7; TRBD2 is a possible D gene (6 bases). Germline V gene data show CDR1 as SGHVS and CDR2 as FQNEAQ. This CDR3 comprises 15 residues. Deletions cut 5 bases from V and 3 bases from J, with 17 bases between. The CDR3 DNA reads TGTGCCAGCAGCCCAAGAAGACTAGTTTACTACGAGCAGTACTTC. Translation gives CASSPRRLVYYEQYF.

This chain joins TRBV27 and TRBJ1-1; TRBD1 aligns across 7 bases. Germline values: CDR1 MNHEY, CDR2 SMNVEV (reference sequence). V lost 8 bases, J lost 4 bases, and 7 bases stayed unmatched. The CDR3 sequence is 13 residues long. CDR3 protein: CASSTGLSTEAFF. In DNA, the CDR3 is TGTGCCAGCTCGACAGGGTTAAGCACTGAAGCTTTCTTT.

The chain carries TRBV13 and TRBJ2-3; weak D call: TRBD2 (5 bases). CDR3 length: 16 residues. The germline V and J ends were trimmed by 5 bases and 0 bases, with 15 bases remaining between them. From germline, CDR1 is PRHDT and CDR2 FYEKMQ (reference sequence). CDR3 amino acids: CASSPLDYSSTDTQYF. In DNA, the CDR3 is TGTGCCAGCAGCCCCCTCGACTACTCAAGCACAGATACGCAGTATTTT.

This chain uses TRBV4-1 with TRBJ2-5, with D unclear. The CDR3 consists of 12 residues. In germline, CDR1 is MGHRA, CDR2 YSYEKL. The V end was cut by 3 bases, the J end by 5 bases, with 7 bases between. This CDR3 is CASSHPLETQYF. CDR3 in DNA: TGCGCCAGCAGCCACCCTCTGGAGACCCAGTACTTC.

The chain employs TRBV6-6 and TRBJ2-4; weak D call: TRBD1 (6 bases). The V end lost 7 bases, the J end lost 1 base, and 11 bases lay between the germline ends. Per the germline V gene, CDR1 is MNHNY and CDR2 is SVGAGI (reference sequence). The CDR3 runs to 14 residues. For the CDR3, the DNA is TGTGCCAGCATGGTAGACAGGGCCAAAAACATTCAGTACTTC. It codes for CASMVDRAKNIQYF.

The J gene is TRBJ1-6, the V gene TRBV13; no reliable D call. The V and J ends lost 5 bases and 4 bases respectively, with 15 bases between them. The CDR3 consists of 16 residues. Germline V CDR1 and CDR2: PRHDT, FYEKMQ (reference sequence). The DNA of the CDR3 is TGTGCCAGCAGCCGCCCCGGGGTTTCTTATAATTCACCCCTCCACTTT. It specifies CASSRPGVSYNSPLHF.

This rearrangement joins TRBV7-6 to TRBJ1-1; 11 bases are shared with TRBD1. CDR1 is SGHVS and CDR2 is FNYEAQ in the germline V gene. The CDR3 sequence is 16 residues long. Losses at the gene ends were 4 bases for V and 6 bases for J; bases not matched to a gene: 10. CDR3 region: CASSSPGTGGYSEAFF. The CDR3 DNA reads as TGTGCCAGCAGCTCCCCAGGGACAGGGGGTTATTCTGAAGCTTTCTTT.

In the case of this clone: This sample also contains other DNA sequences that code for the same CDR3. This sequence joins TRBV5-1 and TRBJ2-3; TRBD2 matches 8 bases. The CDR3 has 14 residues. Germline loops: CDR1 SGHRS, CDR2 YFSETQ. The junction had 7 bases not matched to a gene; V was cut back by 4 bases and J by 6 bases. Here the CDR3 DNA reads TGCGCCAGCAGCCCCGGGACTAGGGCGGATACGCAGTATTTT. Protein product: CASSPGTRADTQYF.